Listed below are T cell receptor beta chains from one sample, sequenced in a study of T cell repertoires in cytomegalovirus infection. Via MiXCR, TCRdb re-called the reads, giving one row per CDR3 protein. The sample lists some 600,000 distinct CDR3 sequences, approximately 25% seen once, with 8% in the top ten. Specimen: CD8+ T cells from PBMCs. Receptors were obtained from a human donor in good health (CMV status not recorded). Some clones in this sample may be carry-over from other donors' samples. Both conserved end residues are part of each CDR3.

TRBJ2-1 | TRBV28 | CASRTGQGAEEQFF
TRBJ2-1 | TRBV12-3/TRBV12-4 | CASSPQDRVQEEQFF
TRBJ1-1 | TRBV29-1 | CSDWTGGTEAFF
TRBJ2-2 | TRBV29-1 | CSVPRDLNTGEPFF
TRBJ2-2 | TRBV11-3 | CASSLRGDLTGELFF
TRBJ2-1 | TRBV20-1 | CSVQPNGRNEQFF
TRBJ2-2 | TRBV12-3/TRBV12-4 | CASSPLPGTNTGELFF
TRBJ1-2 | TRBV4-3 | CASSQDDSSNYGYTF
TRBJ2-5 | TRBV10-3 | CAISEDGGGEETQYF
TRBJ2-7 | TRBV20-1 | CSAPAGTGARVEQYF
TRBJ2-3 | TRBV11-3 | CASSLRVAGPSTDTQYF
TRBJ2-1 | TRBV7-9 | CASSFPRGFYNEQFF
TRBJ2-1 | TRBV4-1 | CASSQEPSGGNNEQFF
TRBJ2-5 | TRBV7-2 | CASSYRPGLVPETQYF
TRBJ2-7 | TRBV29-1 | CSAPGQNSYEQYF
TRBJ2-5 | TRBV6-5 | CASSYTGGQETQYF
TRBJ2-3 | TRBV29-1 | CSVGGPRRDTQYF
TRBJ2-3 | TRBV7-9 | CASSFARADTQYF
TRBJ2-7 | TRBV20-1 | CSARPTGVHEQYF
TRBJ1-2 | TRBV2 | CASQDRRTGNYGYTF
TRBJ1-3 | TRBV7-9 | CASNERETGNTIYF
TRBJ2-5 | TRBV7-9 | CASRPPNTGTQETQYF
TRBJ2-1 | TRBV7-2 | CASSSHLQTSYNEQFF
TRBJ2-1 | TRBV12-3/TRBV12-4 | CASSSSDRDYNEQFF
TRBJ2-1 | TRBV28 | CASSLFGGANNEQFF
TRBJ2-7 | TRBV3-1 | CGSRSALNEQYF
TRBJ1-1 | TRBV29-1 | CSVEVRTYTEAFF
TRBJ1-2 | TRBV13 | CASSPGRLSYPGYTF
TRBJ1-1 | TRBV12-5 | CASNFAGGHPNTEAFF
TRBJ2-2 | TRBV7-4 | CVSSLSWLGSENTGELFF
TRBJ1-3 | TRBV4-1 | CASSQDLGAGNTIYF
TRBJ1-6 | TRBV20-1 | CSARDWTGGGSPLHF
TRBJ1-2 | TRBV27 | CASRVSAGDYGYTF
TRBJ2-1 | TRBV7-6 | CASSSRTGNSYNEQFF
TRBJ1-1 | TRBV15 | CATSRPFLNTEAFF
TRBJ2-5 | TRBV7-6 | CASSLRGESLISETQYF
TRBJ1-1 | TRBV12-3/TRBV12-4 | CASSLQGASTEAFF
TRBJ2-3 | TRBV29-1 | CSVEDDQSTDTQYF
TRBJ2-1 | TRBV7-6 | CASSFTSGGYNEQCF
TRBJ1-1 | TRBV27 | CASSQYLNTEAFF
TRBJ1-1 | TRBV12-3/TRBV12-4 | CASRIDRTYNTEAFF
TRBJ2-7 | TRBV20-1 | CSARTELPYEQYF